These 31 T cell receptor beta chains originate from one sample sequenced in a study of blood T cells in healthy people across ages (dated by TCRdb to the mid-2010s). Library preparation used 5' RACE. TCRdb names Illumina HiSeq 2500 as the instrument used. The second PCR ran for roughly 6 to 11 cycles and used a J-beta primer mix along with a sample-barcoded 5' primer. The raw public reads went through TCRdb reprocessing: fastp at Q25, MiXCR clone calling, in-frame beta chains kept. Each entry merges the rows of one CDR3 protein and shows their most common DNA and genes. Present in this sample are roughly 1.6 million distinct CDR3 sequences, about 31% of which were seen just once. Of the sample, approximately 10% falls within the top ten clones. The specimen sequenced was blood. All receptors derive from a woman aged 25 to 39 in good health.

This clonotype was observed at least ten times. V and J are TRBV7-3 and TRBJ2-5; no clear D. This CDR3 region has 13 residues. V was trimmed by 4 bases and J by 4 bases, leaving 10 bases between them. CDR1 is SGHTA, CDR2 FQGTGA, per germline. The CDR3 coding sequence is TGTGCCAGCAGCTACTTAGCTGGAGAGACCCAGTACTTC. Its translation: CASSYLAGETQYF.

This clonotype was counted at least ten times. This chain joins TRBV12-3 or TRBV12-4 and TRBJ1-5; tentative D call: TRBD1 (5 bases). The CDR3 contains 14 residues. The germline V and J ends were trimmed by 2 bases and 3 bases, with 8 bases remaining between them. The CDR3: CASSLRGSNQPQHF. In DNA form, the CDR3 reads TGTGCCAGCAGTTTAAGGGGTTCCAATCAGCCCCAGCATTTT.

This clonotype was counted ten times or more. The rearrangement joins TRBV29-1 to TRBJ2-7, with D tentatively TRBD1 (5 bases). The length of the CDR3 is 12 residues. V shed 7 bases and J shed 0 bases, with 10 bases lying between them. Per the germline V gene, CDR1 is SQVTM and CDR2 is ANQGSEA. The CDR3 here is CSARVYSYEQYF. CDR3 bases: TGCAGCGCCAGGGTATACTCCTACGAGCAGTACTTC.

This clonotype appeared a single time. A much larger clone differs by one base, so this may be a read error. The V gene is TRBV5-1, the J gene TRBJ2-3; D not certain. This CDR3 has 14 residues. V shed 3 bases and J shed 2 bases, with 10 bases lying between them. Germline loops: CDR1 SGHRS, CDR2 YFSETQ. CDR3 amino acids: CASSWDHFTDTQYF. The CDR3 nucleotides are TGCGCCAGCAGCTGGGATCACTTCACAGATACGCAGTATTTT.

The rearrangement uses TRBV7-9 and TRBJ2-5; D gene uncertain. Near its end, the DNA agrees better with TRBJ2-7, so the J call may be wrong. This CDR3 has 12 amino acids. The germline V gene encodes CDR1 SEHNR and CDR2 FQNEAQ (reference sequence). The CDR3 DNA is TGTGCCAGCAGCCCTGGAAACCTCGAGCAGTACTTC. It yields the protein CASSPGNLEQYF.

The CDR3 DNA follows: TGTGCCAGCAGCCCCTCTCCCAGACAAAACACTGAAGCTTTCTTT. Translated: CASSPSPRQNTEAFF. The chain joins TRBV5-4 to TRBJ1-1; D is unclear. Trimming took 4 bases from V and 2 from J, leaving 15 bases between them. Germline V CDR1 and CDR2: SGHNT, YYREEE (reference sequence). The CDR3 extends over 15 amino acids.

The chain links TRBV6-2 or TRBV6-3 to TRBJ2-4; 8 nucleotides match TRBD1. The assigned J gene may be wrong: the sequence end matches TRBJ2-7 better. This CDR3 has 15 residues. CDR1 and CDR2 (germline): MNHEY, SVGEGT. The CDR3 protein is CASRGRQGTSYEQYF. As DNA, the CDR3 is TGTGCCAGCAGGGGCAGACAGGGGACGTCCTACGAGCAGTACTTC.

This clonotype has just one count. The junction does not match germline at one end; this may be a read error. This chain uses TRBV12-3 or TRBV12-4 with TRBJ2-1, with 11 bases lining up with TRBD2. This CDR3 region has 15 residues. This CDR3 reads CASSLDSGRGKTQFF. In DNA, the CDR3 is TGTGCCAGCAGCTTAGATAGCGGGAGGGGAAAGACCCAGTTCTTC.

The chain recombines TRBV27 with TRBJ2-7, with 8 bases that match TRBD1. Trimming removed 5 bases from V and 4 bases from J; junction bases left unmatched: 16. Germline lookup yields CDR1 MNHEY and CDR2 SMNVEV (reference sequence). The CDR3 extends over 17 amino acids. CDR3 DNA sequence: TGTGCCAGCAGTGCCCAAGGACAGGGCTCCTATGTTTACGAGCAGTACTTC. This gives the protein CASSAQGQGSYVYEQYF.

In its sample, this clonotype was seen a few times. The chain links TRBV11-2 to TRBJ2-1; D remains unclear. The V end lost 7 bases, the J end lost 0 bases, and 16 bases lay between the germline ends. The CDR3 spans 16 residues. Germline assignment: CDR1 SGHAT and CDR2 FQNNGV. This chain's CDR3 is CASTPGSSRSYNEQFF. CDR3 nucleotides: TGTGCCAGCACCCCAGGCAGCAGCCGCTCCTACAATGAGCAGTTCTTC.

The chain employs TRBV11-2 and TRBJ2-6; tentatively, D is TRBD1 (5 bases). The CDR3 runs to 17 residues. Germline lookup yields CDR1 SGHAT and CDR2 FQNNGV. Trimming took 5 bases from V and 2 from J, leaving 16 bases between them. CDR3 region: CASSPSTSRAGANVLTF. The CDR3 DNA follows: TGTGCCAGCAGCCCGTCTACTTCCAGGGCTGGGGCCAACGTCCTGACTTTC.

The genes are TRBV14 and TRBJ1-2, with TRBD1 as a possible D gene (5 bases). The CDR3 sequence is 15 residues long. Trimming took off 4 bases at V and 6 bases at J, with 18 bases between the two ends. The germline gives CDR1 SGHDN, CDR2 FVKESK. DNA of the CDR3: TGTGCCAGCAGCCCAGACAGAATGTCGGTTGATGGCTACACCTTC. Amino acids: CASSPDRMSVDGYTF.

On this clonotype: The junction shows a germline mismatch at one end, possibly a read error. The CDR3 DNA follows: TGTGCCAGCAGCCAAGCCCTAGCAGACTCTGGGACCAACGTCCTGACTTTC. It specifies CASSQALADSGTNVLTF. The chain employs TRBV4-2 and TRBJ2-6; tentative D call: TRBD2 (5 bases). Germline V CDR1 and CDR2: LGHNA, YNFKEQ. The CDR3 consists of 17 residues.

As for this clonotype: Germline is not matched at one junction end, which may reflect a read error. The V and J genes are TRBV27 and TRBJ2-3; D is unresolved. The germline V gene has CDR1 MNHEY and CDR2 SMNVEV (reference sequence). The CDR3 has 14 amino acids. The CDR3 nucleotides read TGTGCCAGCCAATACGGCGGAATCACAGATATGCAGTATTTT. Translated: CASQYGGITDMQYF.

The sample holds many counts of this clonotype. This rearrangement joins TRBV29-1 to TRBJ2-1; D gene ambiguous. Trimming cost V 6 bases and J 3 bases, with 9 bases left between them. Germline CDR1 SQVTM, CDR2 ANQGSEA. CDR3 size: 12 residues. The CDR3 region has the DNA TGCAGCGTCAACAGAGACTACAATGAGCAGTTCTTC. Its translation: CSVNRDYNEQFF.

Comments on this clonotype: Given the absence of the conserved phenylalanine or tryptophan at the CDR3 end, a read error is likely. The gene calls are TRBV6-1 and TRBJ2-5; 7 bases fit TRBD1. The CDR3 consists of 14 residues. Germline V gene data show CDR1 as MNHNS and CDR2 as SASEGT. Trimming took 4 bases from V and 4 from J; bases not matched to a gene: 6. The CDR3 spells CASSVLQGRETQYC. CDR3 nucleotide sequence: TGTGCCAGCAGTGTACTACAGGGGCGAGAGACCCAGTACTGC.

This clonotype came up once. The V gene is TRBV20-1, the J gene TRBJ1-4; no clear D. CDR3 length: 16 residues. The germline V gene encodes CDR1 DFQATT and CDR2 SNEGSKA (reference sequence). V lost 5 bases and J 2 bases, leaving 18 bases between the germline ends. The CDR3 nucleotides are TGCAGTGCTCTGATACGCGGGGAGGTCACTAATGAAAAACTGTTTTTT. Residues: CSALIRGEVTNEKLFF.

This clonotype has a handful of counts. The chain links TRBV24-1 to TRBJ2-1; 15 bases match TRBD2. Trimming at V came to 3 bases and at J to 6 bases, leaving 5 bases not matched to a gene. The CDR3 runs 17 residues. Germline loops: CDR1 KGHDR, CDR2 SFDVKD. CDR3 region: CATSDPGLAGGSNEQFF. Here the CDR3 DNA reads TGTGCCACCAGTGATCCGGGACTAGCGGGAGGCAGCAATGAGCAGTTCTTC.

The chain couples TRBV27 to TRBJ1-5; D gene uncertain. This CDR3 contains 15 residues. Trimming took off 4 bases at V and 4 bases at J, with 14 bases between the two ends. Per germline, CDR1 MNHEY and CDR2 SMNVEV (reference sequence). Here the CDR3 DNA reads TGTGCCAGCAGTTCCCTCCCCGGGGTGAATCAGCCCCAGCATTTT. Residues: CASSSLPGVNQPQHF.

The CDR3 reads CASSWGGTASGANVLTF. The CDR3 region has the DNA TGTGCCAGCAGCTGGGGGGGGACTGCCAGTGGGGCCAACGTCCTGACTTTC. V is TRBV5-6 and J is TRBJ2-6, with 7 bases fitting TRBD2. This CDR3 is built from 17 residues. Per germline, CDR1 SGHDT and CDR2 YYEEEE. V lost 3 bases, J lost 3 bases, and 9 bases stayed unmatched.

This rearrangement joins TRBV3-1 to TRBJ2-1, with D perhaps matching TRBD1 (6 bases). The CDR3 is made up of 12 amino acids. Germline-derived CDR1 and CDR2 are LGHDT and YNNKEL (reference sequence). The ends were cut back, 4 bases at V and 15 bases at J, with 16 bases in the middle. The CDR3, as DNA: TGTGCCAGCAGCCCGAAGAGCGGACAGCGGTTCTTC. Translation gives CASSPKSGQRFF.

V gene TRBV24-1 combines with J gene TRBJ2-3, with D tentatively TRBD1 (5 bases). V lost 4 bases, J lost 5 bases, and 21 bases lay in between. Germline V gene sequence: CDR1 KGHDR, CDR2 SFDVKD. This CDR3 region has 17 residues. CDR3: CATSDSPGKSDKDTQYF. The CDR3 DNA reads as TGTGCCACCAGTGACTCCCCGGGCAAATCGGACAAAGATACGCAGTATTTT.

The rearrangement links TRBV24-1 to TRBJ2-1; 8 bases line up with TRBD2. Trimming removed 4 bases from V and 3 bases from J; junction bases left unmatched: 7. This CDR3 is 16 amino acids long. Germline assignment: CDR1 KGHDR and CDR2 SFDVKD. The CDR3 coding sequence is TGTGCCACCAGTGACTCTGGACTAGCAGACTACAATGAGCAGTTCTTC. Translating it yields CATSDSGLADYNEQFF.

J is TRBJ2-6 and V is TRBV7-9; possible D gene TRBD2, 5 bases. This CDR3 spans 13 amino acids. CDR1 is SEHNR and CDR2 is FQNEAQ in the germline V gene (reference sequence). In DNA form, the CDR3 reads TGTACCCCCGGGGTGCCTGGGGCCAACGTCCTGACTTTC. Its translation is CTPGVPGANVLTF.

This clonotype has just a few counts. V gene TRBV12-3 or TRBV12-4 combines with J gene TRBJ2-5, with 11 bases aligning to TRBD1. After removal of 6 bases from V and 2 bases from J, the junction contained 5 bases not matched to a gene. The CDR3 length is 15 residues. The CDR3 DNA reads TGTGCCAGCAGGGAGGGACAGGGGGGGCAAGAGACCCAGTACTTC. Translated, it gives CASREGQGGQETQYF.

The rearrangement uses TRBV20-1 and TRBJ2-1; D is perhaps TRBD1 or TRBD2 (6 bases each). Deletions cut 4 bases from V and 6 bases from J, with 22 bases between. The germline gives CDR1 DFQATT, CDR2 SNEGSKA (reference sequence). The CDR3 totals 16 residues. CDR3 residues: CSATVGSGGGCNEQFF. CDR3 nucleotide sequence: TGCAGTGCTACGGTGGGGAGCGGAGGGGGGTGCAATGAGCAGTTCTTC.

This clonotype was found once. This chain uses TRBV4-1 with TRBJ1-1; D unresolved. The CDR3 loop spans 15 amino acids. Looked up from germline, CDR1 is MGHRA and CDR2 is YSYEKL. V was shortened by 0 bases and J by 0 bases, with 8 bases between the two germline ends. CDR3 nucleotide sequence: TGCGCCAGCAGCCAAGATAGAAGTTTGAACACTGAAGCTTTCTTT. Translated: CASSQDRSLNTEAFF.

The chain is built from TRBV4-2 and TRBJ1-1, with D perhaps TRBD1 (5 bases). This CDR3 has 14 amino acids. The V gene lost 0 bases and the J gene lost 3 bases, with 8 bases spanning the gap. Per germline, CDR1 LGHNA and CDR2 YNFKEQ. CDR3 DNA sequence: TGTGCCAGCAGCCAAGATCGAGGGGACACTGAAGCTTTCTTT. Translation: CASSQDRGDTEAFF.

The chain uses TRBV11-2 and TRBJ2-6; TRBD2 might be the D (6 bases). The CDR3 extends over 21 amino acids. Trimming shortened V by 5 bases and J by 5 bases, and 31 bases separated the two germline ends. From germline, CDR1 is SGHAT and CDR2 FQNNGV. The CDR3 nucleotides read TGTGCCAGCAGCCCACCTTCTTGGGCGGGGCCCGCTTTCTCGAGGGCCAACGTCCTGACTTTC. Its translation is CASSPPSWAGPAFSRANVLTF.

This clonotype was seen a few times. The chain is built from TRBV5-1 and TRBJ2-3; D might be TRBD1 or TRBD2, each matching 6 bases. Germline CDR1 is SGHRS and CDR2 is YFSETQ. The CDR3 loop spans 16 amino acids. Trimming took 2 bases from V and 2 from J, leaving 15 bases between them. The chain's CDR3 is CASSFGRGEITDTQYF. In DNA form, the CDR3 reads TGCGCCAGCAGCTTCGGTAGGGGGGAGATCACAGATACGCAGTATTTT.

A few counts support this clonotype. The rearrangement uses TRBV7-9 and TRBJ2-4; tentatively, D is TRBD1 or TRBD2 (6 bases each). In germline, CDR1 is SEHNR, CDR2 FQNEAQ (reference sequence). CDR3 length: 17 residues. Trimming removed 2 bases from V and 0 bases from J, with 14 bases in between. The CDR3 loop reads CASSLLQGLLAKNIQYF. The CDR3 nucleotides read TGTGCCAGCAGCTTACTACAGGGACTGCTAGCCAAAAACATTCAGTACTTC.